Listed below are T cell receptor beta chains from one sample, sequenced in a study of shared clonotypes between healthy human individuals. Here immunoSEQ multiplex PCR was the method, and the copy in TCRdb shows in-frame clones only, minus some. The sample records roughly 2.5 million clones, over 85% being singletons. The sample was naive CD4+ T cells sorted from blood. These receptors all come from a man aged 18 to 30 in good health. Each CDR3 is given with its conserved first and last residue. The order of the fields is V gene, CDR3 protein.

TRBV28 | CASSLLGGNYGYTF
TRBV5-4 | CASSLERNTEAFF
TRBV6-1 | CASSEPYEQYF
TRBV27 | CASSSTGQSGYGYTF
TRBV30 | CAWSIRDNQPQHF
TRBV7-2 | CASRRSSVQETQYF
TRBV10-3 | CAISDLGPPNSPLHF
TRBV28 | CASSTPTGSSNQPQHF
TRBV11-2 | CASSRGGAGGDEQYF
TRBV5-4 | CASRAGTSAYEQYF
TRBV19 | CASSDRTSGRNEQFF
TRBV6-5 | CASTGGLARTGELFF
TRBV29-1 | CSVKQGSGAAQYF
TRBV19 | CASREGSPEKLFF
TRBV7-2 | CASSLAGGPYEQYF
TRBV5-1 | CASSSEGPEQYF
TRBV7-2 | CASSLEGSRLDTQYF
TRBV28 | CASGRTGNYGYTF
TRBV5-1 | CASSLGGRQVDTQYF
TRBV7-2 | CASSTTRTVRQETQYF
TRBV6-1 | CASSEEDRGGSPLHF
TRBV6-5 | CASRRAGNTEAFF
TRBV7-9 | CASSRNPGTEAFF
TRBV28 | CASSIRDREVYGYTF
TRBV15 | CATSRMVHSSYEQYF
TRBV6-6 | CASRSISGRTSDTQYF
TRBV5-1 | CASSREQGGMETQYF
TRBV5-1 | CASRDDNYGYTF
TRBV29-1 | CSVIQGVQETQYF
TRBV6-5 | CASRVGTSGSYEQYF
TRBV4-1 | CASSAPGGRDPNSPLHF
TRBV2 | CASSVEQSNQPQHF
TRBV19 | CASNTGELAKNIQYF
TRBV11-2 | CASSLVGAGGLYEQYF
TRBV2 | CASIRGAGETQYF
TRBV25-1 | CASSPGTSVVSFF
TRBV7-9 | CASSFLRDRDTQYF
TRBV11-2 | CASSLSRVTYNEQFF
TRBV2 | CASSEVALTGELFF
TRBV19 | CASRSSGTRGNQPQHF
TRBV7-2 | CASSLGLAPLSSYNEQFF
TRBV19 | CASSIDRFYSPLHF
TRBV25-1 | CASSERSRGENTEAFF
TRBV11-3 | CASSLDRTGDCQPQHF
TRBV6-5 | CASSYTQGQGYTF
TRBV10-1 | CASSEGTSGADEQFF